Presented here are 19 T cell receptor beta chains from one specimen sequenced in a study of shared clonotypes between healthy human individuals. Repertoires were generated with immunoSEQ multiplex PCR, while TCRdb's copy carries only in-frame clones and drops some. The profile shows about 2.4 million clones, over 85% of them singletons. The sequenced sample was naive CD4+ T cells sorted from blood. The subset here: CD45RA+ positively selected. The receptors shown here come from a young man in good health.

The rearrangement uses TRBV10-3 and TRBJ2-1; D may match TRBD1 or TRBD2 (5 bases each). Trimming shortened V by 0 bases and J by 6 bases, and 18 bases separated the two germline ends. From germline, CDR1 is ENHRY and CDR2 SYGVKD. This CDR3 comprises 17 residues. CDR3 nucleotide sequence: TGTGCCATCAGTGAGTCCCCGGGGCTGTTGATCGGCAATGAGCAGTTCTTC. The encoded protein is CAISESPGLLIGNEQFF.

The gene calls are TRBV18 and TRBJ2-3; D possibly corresponds to TRBD2 (6 bases). This CDR3 has 16 amino acids. Trimming pared 4 bases from V and 5 bases from J, leaving 19 bases between. Per the germline V gene, CDR1 is KGHSH and CDR2 is LQKENI. The CDR3 reads CASSLSLGLDLDTQYF. In nucleotides, the CDR3 is TGTGCCAGCTCACTATCCTTGGGACTTGATTTAGATACGCAGTATTTT.

V gene TRBV13 combines with J gene TRBJ2-2; 10 nucleotides match TRBD2. The CDR3 runs 15 residues. Germline loops: CDR1 PRHDT, CDR2 FYEKMQ (reference sequence). With 4 bases clipped from V and 5 bases from J, the junction kept 4 bases outside the gene matches. CDR3 sequence: CASSSSGRGTGELFF. The CDR3 nucleotides read TGTGCCAGCAGCTCTAGCGGGAGAGGGACCGGGGAGCTGTTTTTT.

This clone was recorded only once. This rearrangement joins TRBV6-1 to TRBJ2-2, with 8 bases identical to TRBD1. There are 14 residues in the CDR3. V lost 6 bases to trimming and J lost 3 bases; unmatched junction nucleotides: 3. CDR1 and CDR2 from the germline V gene are MNHNS and SASEGT. The DNA for the CDR3 is TGTGCCAGCAGACCAGGGGGCCACACCGGGGAGCTGTTTTTT. It translates to CASRPGGHTGELFF.

The V call is TRBV9, the J call TRBJ2-3, with 9 bases lining up with TRBD2. The CDR3 loop spans 16 amino acids. V dropped 0 bases and J dropped 5; count of bases not matched to a gene: 7. Germline CDR1 SGDLS, CDR2 YYNGEE. Here the CDR3 reads CASSVGAGGPGDTQYF. The CDR3, as DNA: TGTGCCAGCAGCGTAGGGGCGGGAGGGCCTGGAGATACGCAGTATTTT.

This chain joins TRBV6-1 and TRBJ1-1; a possible D gene is TRBD1 (6 bases). The CDR3 length is 15 residues. The germline CDR1 and CDR2 sequences are MNHNS and SASEGT. Trimming stripped 3 bases from V and 4 bases from J, with 15 bases between. The chain's CDR3 is CASSDYRVGSTEAFF. The CDR3 DNA sequence: TGTGCCAGCAGTGATTACAGGGTTGGGAGCACTGAAGCTTTCTTT.

The V call is TRBV2, the J call TRBJ2-3; no clear D gene. Trimming pared 1 base from V and 3 bases from J, leaving 11 bases between. CDR1 is SNHLY and CDR2 is FYNNEI in the germline V gene. The CDR3 runs 15 residues. The CDR3 is CASSEGGIGTDTQYF. The CDR3 nucleotides read TGTGCCAGCAGTGAAGGTGGTATCGGGACAGATACGCAGTATTTT. The full variable domain, with the rest looked up from reference TRBV2 and TRBJ2-3, is EPEVTQTPSHQVTQMGQEVILRCVPISNHLYFYWYRQILGQKVEFLVSFYNNEISEKSEIFDDQFSVERPDGSNFTLKIRSTKLEDSAMYFCASSEGGIGTDTQYFGPGTRLTVL.

V gene TRBV29-1 combines with J gene TRBJ2-3; weak D call: TRBD1 (5 bases). The CDR3 loop spans 13 amino acids. Germline lookup yields CDR1 SQVTM and CDR2 ANQGSEA. V was cut by 4 bases and J by 2 bases, with 10 bases left in between. The CDR3 nucleotides read TGCAGCGTTGTGGGGCGTAACACAGATACGCAGTATTTT. Residues: CSVVGRNTDTQYF.

The gene calls are TRBV7-2 and TRBJ2-2, with 12 bases aligning to TRBD2. CDR3 length equals 16 residues. Germline trimming cut 4 bases from V and 5 bases from J; bases unmatched to any gene: 5. Germline CDR1 reads SGHTA; CDR2 reads FQGNSA. The CDR3 sequence is CASSSLAGGVTGELFF. CDR3 DNA sequence: TGTGCCAGCAGCTCCCTAGCGGGAGGGGTAACCGGGGAGCTGTTTTTT. The full variable domain, in which reference TRBV7-2 and TRBJ2-2 provide the parts outside the CDR3, is GAGVSQSPSNKVTEKGKDVELRCDPISGHTALYWYRQSLGQGLEFLIYFQGNSAPDKSGLPSDRFSAERTGGSVSTLTIQRTQQEDSAVYLCASSSLAGGVTGELFFGEGSRLTVL.

The chain uses TRBV29-1 and TRBJ2-7; perhaps TRBD1 as D (5 bases). Germline assignment: CDR1 SQVTM and CDR2 ANQGSEA. The length of the CDR3 is 15 residues. Trimming took 4 bases from V and 5 from J, leaving 21 bases between them. The CDR3 loop reads CSVVSGSGFWNEQYF. CDR3 coding DNA: TGCAGCGTTGTTTCTGGGTCAGGGTTCTGGAACGAGCAGTACTTC.

There are a few counts of this clone. The V call is TRBV9, the J call TRBJ1-2; possible D gene TRBD1, 5 bases. V lost 0 bases to trimming and J lost 8 bases, with 17 bases between them. CDR1 and CDR2 (germline): SGDLS, YYNGEE. The CDR3 has 15 residues. The CDR3 spells CASSVDPGLPRGYTF. In DNA, the CDR3 is TGTGCCAGCAGCGTAGACCCAGGGTTGCCTCGAGGCTACACCTTC. The full variable domain, with the rest looked up from reference TRBV9 and TRBJ1-2, is DSGVTQTPKHLITATGQRVTLRCSPRSGDLSVYWYQQSLDQGLQFLIQYYNGEERAKGNILERFSAQQFPDLHSELNLSSLELGDSALYFCASSVDPGLPRGYTFGSGTRLTVV.

This clone has only one observation. V and J are TRBV6-5 and TRBJ2-3; TRBD2 is a possible D gene (6 bases). Germline V gene lookup returns CDR1 MNHEY and CDR2 SVGAGI. The V gene lost 5 bases and the J gene lost 3 bases, with 12 bases spanning the gap. CDR3 size: 14 residues. This CDR3 reads CASSQGGWTDTQYF. The CDR3 DNA reads as TGTGCCAGCAGTCAGGGAGGTTGGACAGATACGCAGTATTTT.

The V call is TRBV6-1, the J call TRBJ2-5; possibly TRBD1 or TRBD2 for D (5 bases each). Trimming stripped 11 bases from V and 4 bases from J, with 20 bases between. The CDR3 runs 14 residues. Germline V gene data show CDR1 as MNHNS and CDR2 as SASEGT. CDR3 residues: CASHLGSRGETQYF. The CDR3 region has the DNA TGTGCCTCCCACCTGGGGAGTAGGGGAGAGACCCAGTACTTC.

The V and J genes are TRBV19 and TRBJ2-5; no reliable D call. The germline gives CDR1 LNHDA, CDR2 SQIVND (reference sequence). Deletions cut 6 bases from V and 5 bases from J, with 10 bases between. The CDR3 length is 12 residues. The CDR3 bases are TGTGCCAGTAGCTTCCTGGCGGAGACCCAGTACTTC. Translation: CASSFLAETQYF. Full variable domain (rest looked up from reference TRBV19 and TRBJ2-5): DGGITQSPKYLFRKEGQNVTLSCEQNLNHDAMYWYRQDPGQGLRLIYYSQIVNDFQKGDIAEGYSVSREKKESFPLTVTSAQKNPTAFYLCASSFLAETQYFGPGTRLLVL.

The chain has TRBV14 and TRBJ2-4; 7 nucleotides match TRBD1. V dropped 5 bases and J dropped 3; count of bases not matched to a gene: 13. This CDR3 region has 17 residues. The germline CDR1 and CDR2 sequences are SGHDN and FVKESK. The CDR3 coding sequence is TGTGCCAGCAGCGGGGTTGGAGTCCGGGACAGCAAAAACATTCAGTACTTC. Encoded protein: CASSGVGVRDSKNIQYF.

This rearrangement joins TRBV4-1 to TRBJ2-7; the match to TRBD2 covers 7 bases. V was clipped by 1 base and J by 6 bases; unmatched bases: 9. There are 15 residues in the CDR3. Per the germline V gene, CDR1 is MGHRA and CDR2 is YSYEKL. This CDR3 is CASSQGEGFPGEQYF. The CDR3 DNA sequence: TGCGCCAGCAGCCAAGGGGAGGGTTTCCCGGGCGAGCAGTACTTC.

This clone occurred a few times. The same CDR3 can be traced to other DNA sequences in this sample. CDR3 in amino acids: CASSPDRSSYEQYF. CDR3 nucleotide sequence: TGTGCCAGCTCACCTGACAGGAGCTCCTACGAGCAGTACTTC. V is TRBV18 and J is TRBJ2-7; the D gene is possibly TRBD1 (6 bases). Germline assignment: CDR1 KGHSH and CDR2 LQKENI. Trimming removed 3 bases at V and 0 bases at J, with 9 bases between. This CDR3 has 14 residues.

The chain has TRBV14 and TRBJ2-1, with TRBD2 matching over 13 bases. Germline lookup yields CDR1 SGHDN and CDR2 FVKESK. V lost 1 base and J lost 12; bases outside the gene matches: 6. This CDR3 is built from 15 residues. CDR3 loop: CASSQGTSGRGAQFF. The CDR3 nucleotides are TGTGCCAGCAGCCAAGGGACTAGCGGGAGAGGTGCGCAGTTCTTC.

This chain connects TRBV7-6 to TRBJ1-1, with D perhaps matching TRBD1 (5 bases). From germline, CDR1 is SGHVS and CDR2 FNYEAQ. V was shortened by 5 bases and J by 4 bases, with 14 bases between the two germline ends. The CDR3 covers 14 residues. For the CDR3, the DNA is TGTGCCAGCAGCCCCGGGGGGGGACCCACTGAAGCTTTCTTT. It encodes CASSPGGGPTEAFF.